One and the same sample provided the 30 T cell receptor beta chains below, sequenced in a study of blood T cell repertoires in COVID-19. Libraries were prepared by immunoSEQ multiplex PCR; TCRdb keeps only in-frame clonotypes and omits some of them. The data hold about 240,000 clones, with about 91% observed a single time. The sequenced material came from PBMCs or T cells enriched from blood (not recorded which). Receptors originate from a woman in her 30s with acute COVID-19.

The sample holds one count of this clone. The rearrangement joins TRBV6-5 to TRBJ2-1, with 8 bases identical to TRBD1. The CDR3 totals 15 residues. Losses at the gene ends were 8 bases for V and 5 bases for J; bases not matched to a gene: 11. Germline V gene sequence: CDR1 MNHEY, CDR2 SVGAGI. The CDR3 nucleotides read TGTGCCAGCCGATTACCGGGACAGGCCGACAATGAGCAGTTCTTC. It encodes CASRLPGQADNEQFF.

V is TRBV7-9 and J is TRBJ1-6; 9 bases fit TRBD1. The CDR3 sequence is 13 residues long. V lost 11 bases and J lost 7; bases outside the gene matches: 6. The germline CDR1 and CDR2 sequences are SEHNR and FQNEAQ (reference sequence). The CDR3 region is CAVKGTGNSPLHF. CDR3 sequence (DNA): TGTGCCGTTAAAGGGACAGGGAATTCACCCCTCCACTTT.

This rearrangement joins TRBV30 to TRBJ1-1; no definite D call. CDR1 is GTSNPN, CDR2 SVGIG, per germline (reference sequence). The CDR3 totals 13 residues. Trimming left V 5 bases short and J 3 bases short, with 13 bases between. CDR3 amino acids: CAWVLGGDTEAFF. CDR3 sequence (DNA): TGTGCCTGGGTTTTGGGCGGGGACACTGAAGCTTTCTTT.

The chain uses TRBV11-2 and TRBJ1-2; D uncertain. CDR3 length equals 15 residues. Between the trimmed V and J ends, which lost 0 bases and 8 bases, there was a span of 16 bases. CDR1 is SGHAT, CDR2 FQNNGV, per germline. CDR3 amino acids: CASSLDPGGVRGYTF. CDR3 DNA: TGTGCCAGCAGCTTAGATCCGGGAGGTGTAAGGGGCTACACCTTC.

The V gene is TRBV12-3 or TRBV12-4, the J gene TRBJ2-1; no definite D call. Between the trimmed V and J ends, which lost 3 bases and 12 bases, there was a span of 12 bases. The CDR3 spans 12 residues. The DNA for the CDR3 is TGTGCCAGCAGTTTTCAGGAAGGCCCGCAGTTCTTC. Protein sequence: CASSFQEGPQFF.

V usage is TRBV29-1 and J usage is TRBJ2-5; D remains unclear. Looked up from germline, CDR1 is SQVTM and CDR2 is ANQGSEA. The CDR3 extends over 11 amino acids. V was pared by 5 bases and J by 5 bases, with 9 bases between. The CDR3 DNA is TGCAGCGTTAGCCTGGGCGAGACCCAGTACTTC. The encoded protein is CSVSLGETQYF.

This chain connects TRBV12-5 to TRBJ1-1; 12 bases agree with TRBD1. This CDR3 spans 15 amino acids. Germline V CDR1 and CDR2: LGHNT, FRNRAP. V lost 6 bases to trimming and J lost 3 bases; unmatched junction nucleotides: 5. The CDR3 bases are TGTGCTAGTGGCAGAGGGACAGGGGGCTACACTGAAGCTTTCTTT. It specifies CASGRGTGGYTEAFF.

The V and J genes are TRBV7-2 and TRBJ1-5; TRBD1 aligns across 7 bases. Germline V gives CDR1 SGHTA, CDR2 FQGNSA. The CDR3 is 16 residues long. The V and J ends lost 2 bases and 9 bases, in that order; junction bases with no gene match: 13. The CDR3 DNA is TGTGCCAGCAGCTTACAAGGACAGGCCTTAAGTGGGCCCCAGCATTTT. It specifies CASSLQGQALSGPQHF.

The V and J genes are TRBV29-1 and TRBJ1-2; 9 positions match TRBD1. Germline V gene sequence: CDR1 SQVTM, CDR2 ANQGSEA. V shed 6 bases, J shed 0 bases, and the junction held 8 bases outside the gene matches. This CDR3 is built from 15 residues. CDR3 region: CSVGQGPRANYGYTF. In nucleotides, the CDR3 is TGCAGCGTGGGACAGGGTCCTAGAGCTAACTATGGCTACACCTTC.

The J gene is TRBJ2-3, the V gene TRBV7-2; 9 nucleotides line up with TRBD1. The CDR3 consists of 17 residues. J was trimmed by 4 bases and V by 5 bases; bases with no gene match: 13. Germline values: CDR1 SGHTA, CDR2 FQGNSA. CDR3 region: CASSPSGTGRASDTQYF. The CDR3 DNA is TGTGCCAGCAGCCCATCTGGGACAGGGCGAGCATCAGATACGCAGTATTTT.

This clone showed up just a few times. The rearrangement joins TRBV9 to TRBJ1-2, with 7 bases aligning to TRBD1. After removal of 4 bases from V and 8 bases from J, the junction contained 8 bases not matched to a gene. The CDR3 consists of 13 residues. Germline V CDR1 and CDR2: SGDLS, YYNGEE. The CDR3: CASSPTGVRGYTF. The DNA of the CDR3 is TGTGCCAGCAGCCCCACAGGGGTACGGGGCTACACCTTC. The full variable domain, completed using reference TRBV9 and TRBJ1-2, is DSGVTQTPKHLITATGQRVTLRCSPRSGDLSVYWYQQSLDQGLQFLIQYYNGEERAKGNILERFSAQQFPDLHSELNLSSLELGDSALYFCASSPTGVRGYTFGSGTRLTVV.

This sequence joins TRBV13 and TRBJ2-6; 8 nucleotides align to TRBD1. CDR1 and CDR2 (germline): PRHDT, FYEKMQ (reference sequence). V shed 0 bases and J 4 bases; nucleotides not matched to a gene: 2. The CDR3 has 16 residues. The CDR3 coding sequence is TGTGCCAGCAGCTTAGGCAGGGGGCACGGGGCCAACGTCCTGACTTTC. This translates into CASSLGRGHGANVLTF.

The CDR3, as DNA: TGTGCCAGCAGCTTAGACCCTAGAACAGATACGCAGTATTTT. Translating gives CASSLDPRTDTQYF. V gene TRBV7-8 combines with J gene TRBJ2-3; D unclear. Germline V lookup: CDR1 SGHVS, CDR2 FQNEAQ. Trimming stripped 1 base from V and 3 bases from J, with 8 bases between. This CDR3 region has 14 residues.

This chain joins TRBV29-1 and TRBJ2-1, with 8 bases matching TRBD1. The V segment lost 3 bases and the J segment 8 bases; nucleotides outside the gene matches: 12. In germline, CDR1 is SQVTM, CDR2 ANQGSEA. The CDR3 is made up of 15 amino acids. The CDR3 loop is CSVEGRGRDSDEQFF. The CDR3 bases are TGCAGCGTTGAGGGCAGGGGGCGCGATAGCGATGAGCAGTTCTTC.

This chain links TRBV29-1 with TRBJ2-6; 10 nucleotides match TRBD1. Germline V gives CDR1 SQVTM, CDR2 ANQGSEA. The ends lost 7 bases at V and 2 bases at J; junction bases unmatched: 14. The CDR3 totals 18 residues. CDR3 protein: CSALGDRTGGAGANVLTF. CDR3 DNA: TGCAGCGCCCTAGGGGATCGGACAGGGGGTGCTGGGGCCAACGTCCTGACTTTC.

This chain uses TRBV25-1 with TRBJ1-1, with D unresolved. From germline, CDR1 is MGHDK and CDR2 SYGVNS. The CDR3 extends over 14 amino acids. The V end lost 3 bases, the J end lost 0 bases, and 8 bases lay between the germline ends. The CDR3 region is CASSDRTVNTEAFF. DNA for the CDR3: TGTGCCAGCAGTGACCGAACAGTGAACACTGAAGCTTTCTTT.

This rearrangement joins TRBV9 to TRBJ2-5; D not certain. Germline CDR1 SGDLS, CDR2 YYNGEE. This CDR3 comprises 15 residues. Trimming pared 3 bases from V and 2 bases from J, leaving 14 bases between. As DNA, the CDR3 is TGTGCCAGCAGCGCCTCACCGTCGGTTCAAGAGACCCAGTACTTC. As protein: CASSASPSVQETQYF.

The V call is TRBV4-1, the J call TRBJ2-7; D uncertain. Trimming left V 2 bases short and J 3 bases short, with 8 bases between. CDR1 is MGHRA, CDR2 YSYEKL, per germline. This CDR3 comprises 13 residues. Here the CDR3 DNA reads TGCGCCAGCAGCCAAATTAACAGCTACGAGCAGTACTTC. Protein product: CASSQINSYEQYF.

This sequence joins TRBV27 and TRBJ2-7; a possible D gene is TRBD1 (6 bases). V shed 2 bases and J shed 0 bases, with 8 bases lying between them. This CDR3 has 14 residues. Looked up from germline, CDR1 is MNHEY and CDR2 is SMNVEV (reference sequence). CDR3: CASSLRGTSYEQYF. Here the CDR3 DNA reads TGTGCCAGCAGTTTAAGGGGGACCTCCTACGAGCAGTACTTC.

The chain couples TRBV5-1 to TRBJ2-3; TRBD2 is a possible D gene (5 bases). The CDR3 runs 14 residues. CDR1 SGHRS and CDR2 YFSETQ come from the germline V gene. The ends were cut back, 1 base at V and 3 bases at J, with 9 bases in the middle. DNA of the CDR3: TGCGCCAGCAGCTTGTTCGGGGATACAGATACGCAGTATTTT. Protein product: CASSLFGDTDTQYF.

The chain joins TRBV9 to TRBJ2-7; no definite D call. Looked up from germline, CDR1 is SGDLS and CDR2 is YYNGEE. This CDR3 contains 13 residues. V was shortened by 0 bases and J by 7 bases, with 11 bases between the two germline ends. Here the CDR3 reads CASSVVPRREQYF. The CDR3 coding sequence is TGTGCCAGCAGCGTAGTGCCCCGCAGAGAGCAGTACTTC.

DNA of the CDR3: TGTGCCAGCAGCGCTCAGGGATTGACTAATGAAAAACTGTTTTTT. Translated, it gives CASSAQGLTNEKLFF. V and J are TRBV9 and TRBJ1-4; TRBD1 might be the D (5 bases). There are 15 residues in the CDR3. The germline V gene encodes CDR1 SGDLS and CDR2 YYNGEE. Trimming left V 3 bases short and J 2 bases short, with 11 bases between.

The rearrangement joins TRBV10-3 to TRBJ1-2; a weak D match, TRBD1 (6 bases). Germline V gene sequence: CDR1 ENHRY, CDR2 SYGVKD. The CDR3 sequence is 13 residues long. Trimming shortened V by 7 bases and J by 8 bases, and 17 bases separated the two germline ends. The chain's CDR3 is CAITRIKGEGYTF. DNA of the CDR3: TGTGCCATCACCCGGATTAAGGGGGAGGGCTACACCTTC.

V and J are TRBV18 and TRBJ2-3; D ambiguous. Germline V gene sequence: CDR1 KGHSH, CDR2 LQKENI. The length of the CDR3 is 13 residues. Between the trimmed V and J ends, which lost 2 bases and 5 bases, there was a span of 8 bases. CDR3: CASSPSNQDTQYF. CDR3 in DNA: TGTGCCAGCTCACCATCTAACCAAGATACGCAGTATTTT.

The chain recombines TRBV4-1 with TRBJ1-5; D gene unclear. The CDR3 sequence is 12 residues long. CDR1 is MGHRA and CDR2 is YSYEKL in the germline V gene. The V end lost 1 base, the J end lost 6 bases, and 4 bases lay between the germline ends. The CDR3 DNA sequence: TGCGCCAGCAGCCAAGTCGGTCAGCCCCAGCATTTT. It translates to CASSQVGQPQHF.

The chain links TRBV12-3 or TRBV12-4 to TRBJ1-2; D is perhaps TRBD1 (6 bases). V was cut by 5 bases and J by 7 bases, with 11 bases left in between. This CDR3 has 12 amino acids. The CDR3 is CASSATGSGYTF. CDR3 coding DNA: TGTGCCAGCAGTGCGACAGGATCTGGCTACACCTTC.

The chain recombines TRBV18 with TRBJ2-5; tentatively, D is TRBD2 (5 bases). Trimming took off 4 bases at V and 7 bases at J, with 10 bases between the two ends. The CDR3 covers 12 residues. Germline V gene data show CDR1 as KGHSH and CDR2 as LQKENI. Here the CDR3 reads CASSLERATQYF. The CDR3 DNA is TGTGCCAGCTCACTAGAGAGGGCGACCCAGTACTTC.

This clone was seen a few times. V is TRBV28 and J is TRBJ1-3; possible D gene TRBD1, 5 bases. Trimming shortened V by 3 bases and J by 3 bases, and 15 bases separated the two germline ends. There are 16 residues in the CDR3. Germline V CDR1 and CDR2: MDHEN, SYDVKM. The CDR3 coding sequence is TGTGCCAGCAGTTTCGCTCTCCAGGGAGGTGGAAACACCATATATTTT. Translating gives CASSFALQGGGNTIYF.

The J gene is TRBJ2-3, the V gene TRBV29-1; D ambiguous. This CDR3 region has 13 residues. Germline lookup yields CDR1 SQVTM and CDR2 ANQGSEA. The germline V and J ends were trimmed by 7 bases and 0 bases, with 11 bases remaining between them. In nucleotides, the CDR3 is TGCAGCGCCCCAACTGAGAGCACAGATACGCAGTATTTT. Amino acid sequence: CSAPTESTDTQYF.

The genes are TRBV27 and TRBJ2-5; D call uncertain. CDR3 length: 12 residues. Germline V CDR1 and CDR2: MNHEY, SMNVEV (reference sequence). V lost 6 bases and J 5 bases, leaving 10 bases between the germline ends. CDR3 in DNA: TGTGCCAGCAGAAGACTCGGGGAGACCCAGTACTTC. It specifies CASRRLGETQYF.